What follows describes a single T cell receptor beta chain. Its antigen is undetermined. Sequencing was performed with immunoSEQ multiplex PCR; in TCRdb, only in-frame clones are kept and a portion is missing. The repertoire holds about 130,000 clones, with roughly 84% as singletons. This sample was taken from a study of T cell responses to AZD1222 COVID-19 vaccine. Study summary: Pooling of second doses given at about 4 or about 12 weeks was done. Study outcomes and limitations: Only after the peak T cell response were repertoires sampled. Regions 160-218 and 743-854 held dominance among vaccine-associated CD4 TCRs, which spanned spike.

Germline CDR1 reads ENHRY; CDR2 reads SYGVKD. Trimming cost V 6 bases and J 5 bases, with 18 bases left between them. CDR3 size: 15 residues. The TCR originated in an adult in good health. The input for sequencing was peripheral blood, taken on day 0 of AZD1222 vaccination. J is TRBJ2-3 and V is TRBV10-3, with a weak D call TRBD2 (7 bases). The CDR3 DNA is TGTGCCATCAGAGGGGGGGCGCAAAGTGGAGATACGCAGTATTTT. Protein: CAIRGGAQSGDTQYF.